One TCR beta chain is described in this entry. The CDR3 has 18 residues. The germline V gene has CDR1 MGHDK and CDR2 SYGVNS. Trimming at V came to 2 bases and at J to 0 bases, leaving 8 bases not matched to a gene. The data belong to a study of human T cells and chemical hapten exposure. Looking at the study overall: Affected patients, primarily female, had alopecia areata, totalis or universalis.

Sample time point: patch test 1, 2 weeks after DPC sensitization. The treatment: therapeutic diphenylcyclopropenone sensitization with weekly scalp DPC. TCRdb itself ran the RACE reads through MiXCR, one entry per CDR3 protein. The table includes about 340,000 distinct CDR3 sequences, around 6.9% detected once. The clonotype originates from a young woman with alopecia areata. Some clones in this sample may be carry-over from other donors' samples. This specimen consisted of whole blood, obtained in connection with sensitization to the hapten diphenylcyclopropenone (DPC). This chain joins TRBV25-1 and TRBJ2-3; 10 bases line up with TRBD2. The CDR3 DNA sequence: TGTGCCAGCAGTGAACGTACTTCTAGCGGGGGAAGCACAGATACGCAGTATTTT. Its protein product is CASSERTSSGGSTDTQYF.